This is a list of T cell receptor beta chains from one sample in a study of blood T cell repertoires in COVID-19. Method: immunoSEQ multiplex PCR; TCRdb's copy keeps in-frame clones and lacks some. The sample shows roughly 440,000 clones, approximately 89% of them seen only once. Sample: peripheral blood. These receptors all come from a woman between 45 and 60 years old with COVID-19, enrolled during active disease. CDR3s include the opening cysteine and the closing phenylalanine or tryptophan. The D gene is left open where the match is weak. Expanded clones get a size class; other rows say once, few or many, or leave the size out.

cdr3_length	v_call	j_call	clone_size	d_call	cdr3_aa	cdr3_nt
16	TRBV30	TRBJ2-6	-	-	CAWSVSSVSGANVLTF	TGTGCCTGGAGTGTGTCAAGCGTCTCTGGGGCCAACGTCCTGACTTTC
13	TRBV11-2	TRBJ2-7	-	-	CASSAGPSYEQYF	TGTGCCAGCAGCGCGGGACCGAGCTACGAGCAGTACTTC
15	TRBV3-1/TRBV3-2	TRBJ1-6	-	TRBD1	CASGDFGTANSPLHF	TGTGCCAGCGGGGATTTCGGGACAGCTAATTCACCCCTCCACTTT
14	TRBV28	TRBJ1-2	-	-	CASSLYSGDYGYTF	TGTGCCAGCAGTTTATACTCCGGGGACTATGGCTACACCTTC
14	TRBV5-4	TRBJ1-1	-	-	CASSLDRQSTQAFF	TGTGCCAGCAGCTTAGACAGACAGAGTACCCAAGCTTTCTTT
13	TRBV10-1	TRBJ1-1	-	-	CASSDSLDTEAFF	TGCGCCAGCAGTGACAGTCTGGACACTGAAGCTTTCTTT
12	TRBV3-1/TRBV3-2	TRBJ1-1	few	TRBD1	CASSRVDREAFF	TGTGCCAGCAGCCGAGTGGACAGGGAAGCTTTCTTT
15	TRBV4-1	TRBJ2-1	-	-	CASSQMGTSYNEQFF	TGCGCCAGCAGCCAGATGGGCACCTCCTACAATGAGCAGTTCTTC
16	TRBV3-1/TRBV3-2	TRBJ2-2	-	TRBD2	CASSQGLGLSTGELFF	TGTGCCAGCAGCCAGGGACTAGGCTTGAGCACCGGGGAGCTGTTTTTT
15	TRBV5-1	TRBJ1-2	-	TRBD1	CASRFNRGTNYGYTF	TGCGCCAGCAGGTTTAACAGGGGAACTAACTATGGCTACACCTTC
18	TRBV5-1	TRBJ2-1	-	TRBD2	CASSNLGTSGGLGDEQFF	TGCGCCAGCAGCAACCTCGGGACTAGCGGGGGGCTAGGGGATGAGCAGTTCTTC
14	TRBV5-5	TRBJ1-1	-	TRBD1	CASSQDRGRTEAFF	TGTGCCAGCAGCCAGGACAGGGGTAGGACTGAAGCTTTCTTT
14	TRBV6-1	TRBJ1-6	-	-	CASSEGGGNSPLHF	TGTGCCAGCAGTGAAGGGGGGGGCAATTCACCCCTCCACTTT